Below are 10 T cell receptor beta chains sequenced from a single sample in a study of T cells in women clearing cervical HPV infection. Assay: immunoSEQ multiplex PCR; the TCRdb copy retains only in-frame clones and omits some. With about 32,000 clones in the sample, the ten largest clones hold more than 4%. The sample comprised blood buffy coat. These receptors originate from a woman between 18 and 70 years old with a cervical HPV16 infection that either progressed to CIN3+ or cleared (not recorded which).

About this clone itself: The read gets to within 3 residues of the CDR3 end, and the germline J gene fills in the rest. The chain is built from TRBV19 and TRBJ2-4, with D unresolved. Germline CDR1 reads LNHDA; CDR2 reads SQIVND (reference sequence). The CDR3 is 13 amino acids. Incomplete CDR3 DNA: TGTGCCAGTAGTATAGCAGGCAGCTATGGT. This encodes CASSIAGSYG. The whole CDR3 region reads CASSIAGSYGQYF.

A note on this clone: From the germline J gene comes the end of the CDR3, since the read stops 3 residues before it. This sequence joins TRBV29-1 and TRBJ2-3; TRBD2 aligns across 11 bases. CDR1 is SQVTM, CDR2 ANQGSEA, per germline. This CDR3 is built from 12 residues. The sequenced part of the CDR3 DNA is TGCAGCGTTATAGCGGGAGGGGAGACG. Its translation: CSVIAGGET. The CDR3 reads in full as CSVIAGGETQYF.

With respect to this clone: The read finishes 3 residues shy of the CDR3 end, and the germline J gene is used to complete it. This chain links TRBV18 with TRBJ1-1; possible D gene TRBD1, 6 bases. Deletions cut 2 bases from V and 2 bases from J, with 9 bases between. Germline V lookup: CDR1 KGHSH, CDR2 LQKENI. This CDR3 is built from 14 residues. The DNA read from the CDR3 is TGTGCCAGCTCACCAGGGACACGAAACACTGAA. It specifies CASSPGTRNTE. The complete CDR3 sequence is CASSPGTRNTEAFF.

Turning to this clone: The read ends 3 residues shy of where the CDR3 ends; the end is completed using the germline J gene. V and J are TRBV2 and TRBJ1-4, with 9 bases lining up with TRBD1. The CDR3 sequence is 13 residues long. V gave up 10 bases and J gave up 8 bases; unmatched junction bases: 8. Germline loops: CDR1 SNHLY, CDR2 FYNNEI. The sequenced part of the CDR3 DNA is TGTGCCATCCCGGGACAGGGACGCGAAAAA. It yields the protein CAIPGQGREK. The whole CDR3 sequence is CAIPGQGREKLFF.

Note on this clone: The missing CDR3 end, 3 residues past where the read stops, is filled in from the germline J gene. This chain links TRBV19 with TRBJ2-4, with 7 nucleotides matching TRBD2. In germline, CDR1 is LNHDA, CDR2 SQIVND (reference sequence). The CDR3 sequence is 16 residues long. CDR3 residues: CASSVTGTAGVYGQYF. CDR3 bases read: TGTGCCAGTAGTGTCACCGGGACGGCGGGGGTATATGGT.

The sequenced CDR3 bases are TGCAGTGCTATCCCCGGGCAGGCGGGCGGTCAGCCC. Protein: CSAIPGQAGGQP. In full, the CDR3 reads CSAIPGQAGGQPQHF. The rearrangement uses TRBV20-1 and TRBJ1-5, with D unresolved. The CDR3 end falls 3 residues outside the read, so it is completed with the germline J gene. Germline loops: CDR1 DFQATT, CDR2 SNEGSKA (reference sequence). Trimming stripped 4 bases from V and 6 bases from J, with 19 bases between. The CDR3 contains 15 residues.

Concerning this clone: The read ends 3 residues shy of where the CDR3 ends; the end is completed using the germline J gene. The chain links TRBV19 to TRBJ2-1, with 9 bases fitting TRBD2. Germline assignment: CDR1 LNHDA and CDR2 SQIVND (reference sequence). J was trimmed by 0 bases and V by 6 bases; bases with no gene match: 6. CDR3 size: 16 residues. CDR3 DNA, as far as it was read: TGTGCCAGTAGAGTTAGCGGGAGCAGCTCCTACAATGAG. This sequence encodes CASRVSGSSSYNE. The whole CDR3 region reads CASRVSGSSSYNEQFF.

Incomplete CDR3 DNA: TGTGCCTGGAGTAAGGGGATTTTTCAGCCG. It yields the protein CAWSKGIFQP. The entire CDR3 is CAWSKGIFQPQYF. V and J are TRBV30 and TRBJ2-3, with D perhaps TRBD1 (5 bases). The read ends 3 residues before the CDR3 terminus; that terminus is restored from the germline J gene. Germline CDR1 and CDR2: GTSNPN and SVGIG (reference sequence). The CDR3 has 13 residues.

A remark on this clone: Germline and junction disagree at one end, which may indicate a read error. The observed sequence ends 3 residues before the CDR3 terminus, with the missing tail filled in from the germline J gene. Other DNA sequences in the sample encode the same CDR3. V and J are TRBV7-2 and TRBJ1-3; D is unclear. The germline gives CDR1 SGHTA, CDR2 FQGNSA. CDR3 size: 13 residues. The CDR3 protein is CASSPRHGDTIYF. The part of the CDR3 DNA that was read is TGTGCCAGCAGCCCCCGACATGGAGACACG.

As concerns this clone: The read terminates 3 residues ahead of where the CDR3 ends, so the germline J gene completes it. This sequence joins TRBV20-1 and TRBJ2-1, with 8 bases identical to TRBD2. V shed 2 bases and J 9 bases; nucleotides not matched to a gene: 9. CDR1 DFQATT and CDR2 SNEGSKA come from the germline V gene (reference sequence). This CDR3 is 14 amino acids long. The CDR3 protein is CSARTASGYGEQFF. The covered CDR3 bases are TGCAGTGCTAGAACGGCTAGCGGGTACGGTGAG.